Following are 23 T cell receptor beta chains from one sample sequenced in a study of response to subunit inactivated influenza vaccine. TCRdb re-called the RT-PCR reads with MiXCR, one entry per CDR3 protein. The data contain roughly 650,000 distinct CDR3 sequences, 15% to 18% of them seen just once; the ten biggest clones take up 11%. The material was PBMCs from blood, obtained about 13 days after vaccination. The receptors originated from a man aged 50-59 years who received an inactivated influenza vaccine.

This clonotype occurred a few times. This sequence joins TRBV3-1 and TRBJ2-2; unclear D gene. The CDR3 is 15 residues long. Trimming cost V 1 base and J 4 bases, with 10 bases left between them. The V gene's germline CDR1 is LGHDT and CDR2 YNNKEL (reference sequence). The CDR3 spells CASSQAVVSTGELFF. The CDR3 bases are TGTGCCAGCAGCCAAGCTGTGGTTAGCACCGGGGAGCTGTTTTTT.

This sequence joins TRBV29-1 and TRBJ2-7; no definite D call. The germline gives CDR1 SQVTM, CDR2 ANQGSEA. The CDR3 totals 12 residues. The V gene lost 4 bases and the J gene lost 0 bases, with 7 bases spanning the gap. As DNA, the CDR3 is TGCAGCGTTGCATGGGGCTCCTACGAGCAGTACTTC. Its translation is CSVAWGSYEQYF.

There are a few counts of this clonotype. The V gene is TRBV6-2 or TRBV6-3, the J gene TRBJ2-2, with 11 bases fitting TRBD1. The length of the CDR3 is 15 residues. CDR1 is MNHEY and CDR2 is SVGEGT in the germline V gene. V lost 5 bases and J lost 6; bases outside the gene matches: 5. CDR3 region: CASSGPGQGAGELFF. The CDR3 DNA follows: TGTGCCAGCAGTGGACCGGGACAGGGGGCCGGGGAGCTGTTTTTT.

This rearrangement joins TRBV4-1 to TRBJ1-1, with 8 positions matching TRBD1. V shed 4 bases, J shed 5 bases, and the junction held 9 bases outside the gene matches. The CDR3 has 15 residues. Germline V gene data show CDR1 as MGHRA and CDR2 as YSYEKL. The CDR3 sequence: CASSPGMDRETEAFF. The CDR3 nucleotides are TGCGCCAGCAGCCCCGGAATGGACAGGGAAACTGAAGCTTTCTTT.

This chain connects TRBV20-1 to TRBJ1-6; TRBD1 might be the D (6 bases). CDR1 is DFQATT and CDR2 is SNEGSKA in the germline V gene (reference sequence). The CDR3 sequence is 14 residues long. V was shortened by 2 bases and J by 9 bases, with 14 bases between the two germline ends. CDR3 in DNA: TGCAGTGCTAGATCTGACAGGAGTTCTTCACCCCTCCACTTT. It translates to CSARSDRSSSPLHF.

The gene calls are TRBV18 and TRBJ2-5, with 11 bases that match TRBD2. There are 15 residues in the CDR3. In germline, CDR1 is KGHSH, CDR2 LQKENI. The trim removed 4 bases at V and 3 bases at J, leaving 4 bases unmatched. CDR3 protein: CASSQLAGDEETQYF. For the CDR3, the DNA is TGTGCCAGCTCACAACTAGCGGGAGACGAAGAGACCCAGTACTTC.

The chain links TRBV18 to TRBJ2-2; possible D gene TRBD2, 5 bases. V lost 5 bases, J lost 2 bases, and 9 bases lay in between. Germline values: CDR1 KGHSH, CDR2 LQKENI. The CDR3 sequence is 14 residues long. Here the CDR3 reads CASSSRLNTGELFF. The CDR3 DNA reads as TGTGCCAGCTCATCCAGACTAAACACCGGGGAGCTGTTTTTT.

The chain recombines TRBV7-2 with TRBJ2-5, with TRBD1 matching 9 bases. The CDR3 runs 14 residues. From germline, CDR1 is SGHTA and CDR2 FQGNSA. With 8 bases clipped from V and 4 bases from J, the junction kept 8 bases outside the gene matches. The CDR3 is CASSGQGLTETQYF. The CDR3 DNA is TGTGCCAGCTCCGGACAGGGGCTCACAGAGACCCAGTACTTC.

The chain joins TRBV15 to TRBJ2-3, with TRBD2 matching 9 bases. Germline V gene lookup returns CDR1 LNHNV and CDR2 YYDKDF (reference sequence). The CDR3 sequence is 16 residues long. J lost 2 bases, V lost 2 bases, and 5 bases had no gene match. In DNA, the CDR3 is TGTGCCACCAGCAGAACGACTAGCGGACCCACAGATACGCAGTATTTT. Translation gives CATSRTTSGPTDTQYF.

This clonotype has more than one count but fewer than ten. The chain combines TRBV12-3 or TRBV12-4 with TRBJ2-4; a possible D gene is TRBD1 (7 bases). The V end was cut by 2 bases, the J end by 5 bases, with 13 bases between. This CDR3 has 15 amino acids. CDR3 sequence (DNA): TGTGCCAGCAGTTTACGGACAGGAGGGCAAAACATTCAGTACTTC. Translating it yields CASSLRTGGQNIQYF.

This clonotype was seen a handful of times. The V and J genes are TRBV20-1 and TRBJ2-3, with a tentative D call TRBD2 (5 bases). CDR1 and CDR2 from the germline V gene are DFQATT and SNEGSKA (reference sequence). CDR3 length: 11 residues. The V gene lost 3 bases and the J gene lost 6 bases, with 7 bases spanning the gap. The CDR3 region is CSASRGDTQYF. In nucleotides, the CDR3 is TGCAGTGCTAGTCGGGGTGATACGCAGTATTTT.

In its sample, this clonotype was seen a few times. CDR3 bases: TGCGCCAGCCGTCAAAATCCTAATGGGAACACTGAAGCTTTCTTT. Amino acid sequence: CASRQNPNGNTEAFF. V usage is TRBV5-1 and J usage is TRBJ1-1; unclear D gene. CDR3 length equals 15 residues. From germline, CDR1 is SGHRS and CDR2 YFSETQ. V was pared by 7 bases and J by 1 base, with 17 bases between.

This clonotype came up a few times. CDR3 protein: CATSSERGGAGGSYNEQFF. CDR3 coding DNA: TGTGCCACCAGCAGTGAAAGGGGGGGAGCGGGAGGCTCCTACAATGAGCAGTTCTTC. The V gene is TRBV15, the J gene TRBJ2-1; TRBD2 agrees at 9 bases. The V gene end was trimmed by 3 bases and the J gene end by 0 bases; junction bases not matched to a gene: 12. CDR3 length equals 19 residues. Germline CDR1 reads LNHNV; CDR2 reads YYDKDF (reference sequence).

CDR3 protein: CASSFFWFKELLMSGPDTQYF. The DNA of the CDR3 is TGTGCCAGCAGCTTTTTTTGGTTTAAAGAGTTATTGATGTCAGGGCCAGATACGCAGTATTTT. This chain links TRBV11-2 with TRBJ2-3; the D gene is possibly TRBD1 (5 bases). In germline, CDR1 is SGHAT, CDR2 FQNNGV. There are 21 residues in the CDR3. V was clipped by 3 bases and J by 4 bases, with 32 bases between them.

This clonotype was seen only a few times. V and J are TRBV12-3 or TRBV12-4 and TRBJ2-2; tentatively, D is TRBD2 (7 bases). Trimming took 3 bases from V and 4 from J, leaving 15 bases between them. The CDR3 is 16 amino acids. CDR3 nucleotide sequence: TGTGCCAGCAGTTTTGGGGGGGGCGCAGGCACCGGGGAGCTGTTTTTT. Amino acids: CASSFGGGAGTGELFF.

The V and J genes are TRBV20-1 and TRBJ2-7; 7 bases fit TRBD1. Germline lookup yields CDR1 DFQATT and CDR2 SNEGSKA (reference sequence). The CDR3 is 14 amino acids. With V trimmed by 5 bases and J by 5 bases, 12 bases remained unmatched. CDR3 loop: CSAHRQGLGHEQYF. In DNA, the CDR3 is TGCAGTGCTCACCGACAGGGTTTGGGCCACGAGCAGTACTTC.

In its sample, this clonotype was seen once. The J gene is TRBJ1-4, the V gene TRBV25-1; D unresolved. Germline-derived CDR1 and CDR2 are MGHDK and SYGVNS. There are 15 residues in the CDR3. V was shortened by 6 bases and J by 5 bases, with 16 bases between the two germline ends. DNA for the CDR3: TGTGCCAGCAGAGCTCCCGGACGGCCGAATGAAAAACTGTTTTTT. Translating gives CASRAPGRPNEKLFF.

This clonotype was detected a few times. The chain couples TRBV6-2 or TRBV6-3 to TRBJ2-2, with 8 bases matching TRBD1. The V gene's germline CDR1 is MNHEY and CDR2 SVGEGT. The CDR3 consists of 15 residues. V gave up 8 bases and J gave up 6 bases; unmatched junction bases: 11. The CDR3 DNA follows: TGTGCCAGCCGATTGACAGGGGTTATCGCCGGGGAGCTGTTTTTT. Translation: CASRLTGVIAGELFF.

This sequence joins TRBV20-1 and TRBJ1-2; TRBD1 agrees at 7 bases. The CDR3 loop spans 14 amino acids. Germline trimming cut 1 base from V and 4 bases from J; bases unmatched to any gene: 6. Germline assignment: CDR1 DFQATT and CDR2 SNEGSKA (reference sequence). The CDR3: CSARGSGGGYGYTF. CDR3 nucleotides: TGCAGTGCTAGAGGGTCAGGGGGTGGCTATGGCTACACCTTC.

The chain uses TRBV18 and TRBJ2-6; D unresolved. V shed 1 base and J shed 1 base, with 11 bases lying between them. The CDR3 loop spans 17 amino acids. CDR1 and CDR2 from the germline V gene are KGHSH and LQKENI. CDR3 nucleotide sequence: TGTGCCAGCTCACCACGGGGTATCGGGTCTGGGGCCAACGTCCTGACTTTC. Translated: CASSPRGIGSGANVLTF.

The V and J genes are TRBV20-1 and TRBJ2-3; 7 bases line up with TRBD2. CDR1 DFQATT and CDR2 SNEGSKA come from the germline V gene (reference sequence). V lost 1 base and J lost 6; bases outside the gene matches: 4. The CDR3 length is 13 residues. In nucleotides, the CDR3 is TGCAGTGCTAGAGGACTAGCCGCCGATACGCAGTATTTT. It specifies CSARGLAADTQYF.

This clonotype was counted only a few times. The DNA of the CDR3 is TGCGCCAGCAGCCAAGGTGTTAGCGGGACAAATGAGCAGTTCTTC. Amino acids: CASSQGVSGTNEQFF. This sequence joins TRBV4-1 and TRBJ2-1; 8 bases agree with TRBD2. The CDR3 has 15 amino acids. V was clipped by 1 base and J by 7 bases; unmatched bases: 6. Germline V gene data show CDR1 as MGHRA and CDR2 as YSYEKL.

This rearrangement joins TRBV18 to TRBJ2-5, with TRBD1 as a possible D gene (6 bases). This CDR3 has 14 residues. Germline values: CDR1 KGHSH, CDR2 LQKENI. Trimming left V 3 bases short and J 4 bases short, with 12 bases between. The CDR3 loop reads CASSPYIGGETQYF. CDR3 DNA: TGTGCCAGCTCACCTTACATAGGGGGAGAGACCCAGTACTTC.